A single sample gave rise to the 21 T cell receptor beta chains below, sequenced in a study of CD8 T cells in ankylosing spondylitis. TCRdb analysed the 5' RACE reads with MiXCR anew, one entry per CDR3 protein. This table holds around 250,000 distinct CDR3 sequences, roughly 32% found once. The sample consisted of blood, either unsorted or a sorted T cell fraction (not recorded which). The receptors here all came from a male donor with ankylosing spondylitis or in good health (not recorded which).

V is TRBV12-3 or TRBV12-4 and J is TRBJ2-5; D is unresolved. V lost 3 bases to trimming and J lost 6 bases, with 5 bases between them. The CDR3 is made up of 11 amino acids. CDR3 residues: CASSFAQTQYF. The CDR3, as DNA: TGTGCCAGCAGTTTTGCCCAGACCCAGTACTTC.

The chain employs TRBV6-1 and TRBJ1-2; 11 bases are a match to TRBD1. The CDR3 spans 15 residues. Germline assignment: CDR1 MNHNS and CDR2 SASEGT. The trim removed 5 bases at V and 6 bases at J, leaving 8 bases unmatched. The CDR3 loop is CASSLRDRGTDGYTF. DNA of the CDR3: TGTGCCAGCAGTCTAAGGGACAGGGGGACGGATGGCTACACCTTC.

J is TRBJ1-1 and V is TRBV29-1, with D possibly TRBD1 on 6 matching bases. The germline V gene has CDR1 SQVTM and CDR2 ANQGSEA. This CDR3 is 14 amino acids long. The V end was cut by 5 bases, the J end by 5 bases, with 18 bases between. CDR3 nucleotide sequence: TGCAGCGTTTATCAACAGGGAGGTGGGACTGAAGCTTTCTTT. It encodes CSVYQQGGGTEAFF.

The CDR3 DNA reads as TGTGCCAGCAGTGAGGCTGGGTACAATGAGCAGTTCTTC. This encodes CASSEAGYNEQFF. This chain connects TRBV25-1 to TRBJ2-1; D ambiguous. V lost 3 bases and J 4 bases, leaving 7 bases between the germline ends. The CDR3 sequence is 13 residues long. Germline lookup yields CDR1 MGHDK and CDR2 SYGVNS.

The chain uses TRBV29-1 and TRBJ2-7; weak D call: TRBD2 (7 bases). The CDR3 contains 13 residues. CDR1 and CDR2 from the germline V gene are SQVTM and ANQGSEA. The V and J ends lost 4 bases and 6 bases respectively, with 16 bases between them. The CDR3 DNA reads TGCAGCGTTGTGCTAGGGGGGGGCGGCGAGCAGTACTTC. It yields the protein CSVVLGGGGEQYF.

The chain employs TRBV6-1 and TRBJ2-5; D might be TRBD1 (6 bases). The CDR3 is 15 residues long. Germline loops: CDR1 MNHNS, CDR2 SASEGT. V lost 2 bases and J lost 5, with 15 bases in between. The CDR3 DNA sequence: TGTGCCAGCAGTGAACGCTGGACAGTGCCGGAGACCCAGTACTTC. This sequence encodes CASSERWTVPETQYF.

The CDR3 is CASSFGGNPSYNEQFF. CDR3 coding DNA: TGTGCCAGCAGCTTCGGGGGAAACCCCTCCTACAATGAGCAGTTCTTC. V gene TRBV5-6 combines with J gene TRBJ2-1; D is perhaps TRBD2 (6 bases). CDR1 and CDR2 (germline): SGHDT, YYEEEE. The germline V and J ends were trimmed by 2 bases and 0 bases, with 12 bases remaining between them. The CDR3 spans 16 residues.

This clonotype was picked up a small number of times. This sequence joins TRBV9 and TRBJ2-2, with a possible D match to TRBD2 (6 bases). CDR1 and CDR2 from the germline V gene are SGDLS and YYNGEE. V shed 3 bases and J shed 1 base, with 10 bases lying between them. This CDR3 contains 15 residues. CDR3 sequence (DNA): TGTGCCAGCAGCGGAGGTAGCGGGAACACCGGGGAGCTGTTTTTT. This encodes CASSGGSGNTGELFF. Full variable domain (rest looked up from reference TRBV9 and TRBJ2-2): DSGVTQTPKHLITATGQRVTLRCSPRSGDLSVYWYQQSLDQGLQFLIQYYNGEERAKGNILERFSAQQFPDLHSELNLSSLELGDSALYFCASSGGSGNTGELFFGEGSRLTVL.

The chain couples TRBV3-1 to TRBJ1-6; no definite D call. Germline V gene lookup returns CDR1 LGHDT and CDR2 YNNKEL (reference sequence). V shed 4 bases and J shed 5 bases, with 9 bases lying between them. The CDR3 covers 14 residues. CDR3 bases: TGTGCCAGCAGCCCGAGTCATAATAATTCACCCCTCCACTTT. Its protein is CASSPSHNNSPLHF.

This chain joins TRBV5-1 and TRBJ2-1; TRBD2 matches at 10 bases. CDR1 is SGHRS and CDR2 is YFSETQ in the germline V gene. The CDR3 contains 15 residues. With 3 bases clipped from V and 7 bases from J, the junction kept 7 bases outside the gene matches. CDR3 residues: CASSSSGGPGNEQFF. In DNA, the CDR3 is TGCGCCAGCAGCTCTAGCGGGGGACCCGGAAATGAGCAGTTCTTC.

The V gene is TRBV10-3, the J gene TRBJ2-2, with D uncertain. The CDR3 contains 12 residues. Germline-derived CDR1 and CDR2 are ENHRY and SYGVKD. Trimming took 10 bases from V and 4 from J, leaving 10 bases between them. The CDR3 DNA reads as TGTGCCACCCAAAAAAGCACCGGGGAGCTGTTTTTT. This gives the protein CATQKSTGELFF.

This clonotype was detected a few times. V is TRBV2 and J is TRBJ2-1; TRBD1 matches at 9 bases. The CDR3 contains 15 residues. The junction had 10 bases not matched to a gene; V was cut back by 5 bases and J by 8 bases. Germline CDR1 is SNHLY and CDR2 is FYNNEI. Written as DNA, the CDR3 is TGTGCCAGCAGTAGACGCACAGGGGGCTGGGATGAGCAGTTCTTC. Amino acid sequence: CASSRRTGGWDEQFF.

The chain employs TRBV12-3 or TRBV12-4 and TRBJ2-3; D might be TRBD1 (5 bases). V was shortened by 5 bases and J by 3 bases, with 9 bases between the two germline ends. The CDR3 runs to 13 residues. The CDR3 region has the DNA TGTGCCAGCAGTCCCAGGGAAACAGATACGCAGTATTTT. Translating gives CASSPRETDTQYF.

This clonotype was recorded a few times. This chain links TRBV6-6 with TRBJ1-1; TRBD1 aligns across 8 bases. Germline V CDR1 and CDR2: MNHNY, SVGAGI (reference sequence). V was pared by 10 bases and J by 1 base, with 2 bases of the junction left unmatched. The CDR3 runs to 12 residues. The CDR3 reads CATGQGNTEAFF. The CDR3 bases are TGTGCCACCGGACAGGGGAACACTGAAGCTTTCTTT.

This clonotype has only a few counts. V gene TRBV9 combines with J gene TRBJ1-3; no clear D gene. From germline, CDR1 is SGDLS and CDR2 YYNGEE. The CDR3 totals 13 residues. The V gene lost 0 bases and the J gene lost 4 bases, with 5 bases spanning the gap. CDR3 amino acids: CASSVVPGNTIYF. The CDR3 region has the DNA TGTGCCAGCAGCGTAGTCCCCGGAAACACCATATATTTT.

This chain connects TRBV20-1 to TRBJ2-3, with TRBD1 matching over 11 bases. The length of the CDR3 is 14 residues. Germline V gene data show CDR1 as DFQATT and CDR2 as SNEGSKA (reference sequence). Trimming took 2 bases from V and 6 from J; bases not matched to a gene: 4. CDR3 bases: TGCAGTGCTAGATGGACAGGGGGCGTGGATACGCAGTATTTT. Translating it yields CSARWTGGVDTQYF.

This rearrangement joins TRBV24-1 to TRBJ2-2, with 7 bases fitting TRBD1. CDR3 length: 16 amino acids. Germline lookup yields CDR1 KGHDR and CDR2 SFDVKD. With V trimmed by 6 bases and J by 0 bases, 6 bases remained unmatched. This CDR3 is CATSHTGTANTGELFF. In DNA, the CDR3 is TGTGCCACCAGTCACACCGGGACAGCGAACACCGGGGAGCTGTTTTTT.

This chain links TRBV20-1 with TRBJ1-2; D ambiguous. CDR3 length: 13 residues. The ends were cut back, 3 bases at V and 5 bases at J, with 13 bases in the middle. Germline V gene sequence: CDR1 DFQATT, CDR2 SNEGSKA (reference sequence). CDR3 in amino acids: CSASSDKLYGYTF. CDR3 DNA: TGCAGTGCTAGTAGCGACAAGCTATATGGCTACACCTTC.

The chain couples TRBV6-5 to TRBJ2-3, with D possibly being TRBD2 (6 bases). The CDR3 has 16 residues. Germline loops: CDR1 MNHEY, CDR2 SVGAGI. V shed 4 bases and J shed 1 base, with 15 bases lying between them. CDR3 in DNA: TGTGCCAGCAGTTGGGCCGTGGGGGGTGGCACAGATACGCAGTATTTT. Translation gives CASSWAVGGGTDTQYF.

Ten or more counts support this clonotype. The V call is TRBV20-1, the J call TRBJ1-1, with D possibly TRBD1 on 5 matching bases. CDR3 length equals 11 residues. The germline V gene encodes CDR1 DFQATT and CDR2 SNEGSKA (reference sequence). V dropped 5 bases and J dropped 10 bases, with 14 bases sitting between them. The CDR3 sequence is CSAEGLRGAFF. The DNA of the CDR3 is TGCAGTGCTGAGGGACTCCGGGGAGCTTTCTTT.

This chain connects TRBV20-1 to TRBJ2-1, with 12 bases lining up with TRBD2. V shed 1 base and J 9 bases; nucleotides not matched to a gene: 10. CDR1 is DFQATT, CDR2 SNEGSKA, per germline (reference sequence). The CDR3 sequence is 16 residues long. CDR3 DNA: TGCAGTGCTAGAGCTACTAGCGGGGGGTACTACGGTGAGCAGTTCTTC. Translating it yields CSARATSGGYYGEQFF.